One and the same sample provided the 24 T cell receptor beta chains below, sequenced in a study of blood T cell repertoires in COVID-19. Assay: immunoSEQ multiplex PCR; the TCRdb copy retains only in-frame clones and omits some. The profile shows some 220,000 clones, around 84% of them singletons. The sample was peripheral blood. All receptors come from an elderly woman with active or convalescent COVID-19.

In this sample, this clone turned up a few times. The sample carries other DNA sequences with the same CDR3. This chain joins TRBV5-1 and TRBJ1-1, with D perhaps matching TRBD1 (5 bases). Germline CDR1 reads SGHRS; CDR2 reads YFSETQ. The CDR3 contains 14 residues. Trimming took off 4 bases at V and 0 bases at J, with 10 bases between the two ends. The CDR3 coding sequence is TGCGCCAGCAGCCCGGGGGGGATGAACACTGAAGCTTTCTTT. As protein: CASSPGGMNTEAFF.

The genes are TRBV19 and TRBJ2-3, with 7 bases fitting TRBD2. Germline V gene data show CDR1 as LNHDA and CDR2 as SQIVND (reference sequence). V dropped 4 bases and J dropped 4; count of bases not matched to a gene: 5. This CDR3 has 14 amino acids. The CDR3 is CASSRVGRADTQYF. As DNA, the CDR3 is TGTGCCAGTAGTAGAGTTGGGAGGGCAGATACGCAGTATTTT.

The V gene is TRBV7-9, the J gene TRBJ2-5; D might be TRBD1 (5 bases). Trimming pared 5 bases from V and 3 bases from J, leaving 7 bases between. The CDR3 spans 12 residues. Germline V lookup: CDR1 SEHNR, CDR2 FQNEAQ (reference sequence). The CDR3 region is CASSKGKETQYF. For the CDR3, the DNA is TGTGCCAGCAGCAAGGGGAAAGAGACCCAGTACTTC.

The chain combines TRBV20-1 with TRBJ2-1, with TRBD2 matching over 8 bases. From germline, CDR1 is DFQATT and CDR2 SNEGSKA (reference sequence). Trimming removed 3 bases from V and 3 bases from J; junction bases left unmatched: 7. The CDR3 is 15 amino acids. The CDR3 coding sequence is TGCAGTGCTAGTGGCGGAAGCGGGGGCTACAATGAGCAGTTCTTC. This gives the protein CSASGGSGGYNEQFF.

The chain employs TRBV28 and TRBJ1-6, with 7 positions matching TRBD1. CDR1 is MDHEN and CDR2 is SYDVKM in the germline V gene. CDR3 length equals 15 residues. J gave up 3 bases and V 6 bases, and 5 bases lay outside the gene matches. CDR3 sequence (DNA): TGTGCCAGCAGCTCTGCAGGGGGCTATAATTCACCCCTCCACTTT. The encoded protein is CASSSAGGYNSPLHF. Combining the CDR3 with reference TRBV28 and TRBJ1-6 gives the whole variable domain DVKVTQSSRYLVKRTGEKVFLECVQDMDHENMFWYRQDPGLGLRLIYFSYDVKMKEKGDIPEGYSVSREKKERFSLILESASTNQTSMYLCASSSAGGYNSPLHFGNGTRLTVT.

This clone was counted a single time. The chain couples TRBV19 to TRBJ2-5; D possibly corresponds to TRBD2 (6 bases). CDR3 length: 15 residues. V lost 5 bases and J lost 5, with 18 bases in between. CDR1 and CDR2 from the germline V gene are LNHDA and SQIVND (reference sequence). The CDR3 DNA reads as TGTGCCAGTAGTGAAGCGGGTGCACGTTGGGAGACCCAGTACTTC. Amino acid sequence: CASSEAGARWETQYF.

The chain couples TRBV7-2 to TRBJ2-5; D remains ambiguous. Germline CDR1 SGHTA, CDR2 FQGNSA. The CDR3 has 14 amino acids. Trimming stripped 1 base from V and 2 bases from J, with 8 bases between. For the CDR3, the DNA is TGTGCCAGCAGCTTAGTTAACAATCAAGAGACCCAGTACTTC. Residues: CASSLVNNQETQYF.

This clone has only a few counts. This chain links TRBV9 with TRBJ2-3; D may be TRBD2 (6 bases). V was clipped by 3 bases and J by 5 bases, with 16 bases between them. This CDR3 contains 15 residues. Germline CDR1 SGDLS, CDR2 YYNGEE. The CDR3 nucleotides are TGTGCCAGCAGCGCCTCTAGCGTTCTTATAGATACGCAGTATTTT. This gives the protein CASSASSVLIDTQYF.

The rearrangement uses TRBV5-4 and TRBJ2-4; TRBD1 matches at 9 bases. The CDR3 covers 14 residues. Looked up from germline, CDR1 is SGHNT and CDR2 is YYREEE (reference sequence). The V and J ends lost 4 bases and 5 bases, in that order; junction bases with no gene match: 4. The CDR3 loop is CASSPRQGENIQYF. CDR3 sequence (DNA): TGTGCCAGCAGCCCTAGACAGGGGGAAAACATTCAGTACTTC.

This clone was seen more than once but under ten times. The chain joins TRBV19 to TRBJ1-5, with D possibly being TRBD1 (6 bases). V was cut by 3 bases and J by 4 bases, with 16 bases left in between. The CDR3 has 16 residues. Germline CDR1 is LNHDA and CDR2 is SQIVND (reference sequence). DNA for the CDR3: TGTGCCAGTAGTATTACTTTGACAGGACCGAATCAGCCCCAGCATTTT. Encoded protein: CASSITLTGPNQPQHF. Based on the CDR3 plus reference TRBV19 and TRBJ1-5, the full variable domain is DGGITQSPKYLFRKEGQNVTLSCEQNLNHDAMYWYRQDPGQGLRLIYYSQIVNDFQKGDIAEGYSVSREKKESFPLTVTSAQKNPTAFYLCASSITLTGPNQPQHFGDGTRLSIL.

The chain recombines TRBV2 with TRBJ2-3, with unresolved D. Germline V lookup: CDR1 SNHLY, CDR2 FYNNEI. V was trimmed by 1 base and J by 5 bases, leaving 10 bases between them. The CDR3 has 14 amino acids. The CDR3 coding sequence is TGTGCCAGCAGTGAAGGGCATGGTGGAGATACGCAGTATTTT. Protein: CASSEGHGGDTQYF.

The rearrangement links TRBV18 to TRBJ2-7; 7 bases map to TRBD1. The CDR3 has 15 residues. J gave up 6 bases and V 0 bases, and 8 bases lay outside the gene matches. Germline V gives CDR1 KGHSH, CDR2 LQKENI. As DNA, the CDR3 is TGTGCCAGCTCACCACCAGGGGGCGCCTTTCTCGAGCAGTACTTC. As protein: CASSPPGGAFLEQYF.

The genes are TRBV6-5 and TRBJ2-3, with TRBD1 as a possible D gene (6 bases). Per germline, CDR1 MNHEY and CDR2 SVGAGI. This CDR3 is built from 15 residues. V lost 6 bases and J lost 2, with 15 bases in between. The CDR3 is CASRTWTEPTDTQYF. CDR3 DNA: TGTGCCAGCAGAACCTGGACAGAACCCACAGATACGCAGTATTTT.

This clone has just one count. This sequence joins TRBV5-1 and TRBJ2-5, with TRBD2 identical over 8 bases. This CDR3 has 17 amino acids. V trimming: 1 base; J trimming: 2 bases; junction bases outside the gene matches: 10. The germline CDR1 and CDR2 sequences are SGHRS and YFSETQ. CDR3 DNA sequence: TGCGCCAGCAGCTTGCGTGGGAGCGGGGGCGCGCAAGAGACCCAGTACTTC. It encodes CASSLRGSGGAQETQYF.

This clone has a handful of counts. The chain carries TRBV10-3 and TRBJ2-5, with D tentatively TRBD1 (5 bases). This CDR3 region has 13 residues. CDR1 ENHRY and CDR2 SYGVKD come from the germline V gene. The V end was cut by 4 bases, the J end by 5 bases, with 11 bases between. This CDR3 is CAISGVAGETQYF. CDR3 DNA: TGTGCCATCAGTGGGGTCGCAGGGGAGACCCAGTACTTC.

The CDR3 DNA is TGCGCCAGCAGTGAAATACGGGGGCGCGGGGGTGCGAACACTGAAGCTTTCTTT. Its protein is CASSEIRGRGGANTEAFF. The chain carries TRBV10-2 and TRBJ1-1, with a weak D call TRBD1 (6 bases). The CDR3 is made up of 18 amino acids. The V end lost 3 bases, the J end lost 1 base, and 21 bases lay between the germline ends. Per germline, CDR1 WSHSY and CDR2 SAAADI.

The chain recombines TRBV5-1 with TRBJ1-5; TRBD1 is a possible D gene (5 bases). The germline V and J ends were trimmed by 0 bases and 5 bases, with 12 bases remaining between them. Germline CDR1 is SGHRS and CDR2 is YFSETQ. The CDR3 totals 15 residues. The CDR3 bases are TGCGCCAGCAGCTTGGAGGGCGGGGGAGATCAGCCCCAGCATTTT. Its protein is CASSLEGGGDQPQHF.

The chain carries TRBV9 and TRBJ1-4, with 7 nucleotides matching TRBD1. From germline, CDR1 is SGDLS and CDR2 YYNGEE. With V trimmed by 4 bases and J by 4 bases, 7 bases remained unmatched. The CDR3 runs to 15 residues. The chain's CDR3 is CASSIGQALNEKLFF. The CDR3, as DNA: TGTGCCAGCAGCATCGGACAGGCCCTTAATGAAAAACTGTTTTTT.

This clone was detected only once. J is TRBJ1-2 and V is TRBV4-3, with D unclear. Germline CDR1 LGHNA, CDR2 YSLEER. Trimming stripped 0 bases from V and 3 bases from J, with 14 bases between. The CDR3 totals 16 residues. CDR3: CASSQDGSGSDYGYTF. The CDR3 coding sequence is TGCGCCAGCAGCCAAGATGGGTCCGGGTCGGACTATGGCTACACCTTC.

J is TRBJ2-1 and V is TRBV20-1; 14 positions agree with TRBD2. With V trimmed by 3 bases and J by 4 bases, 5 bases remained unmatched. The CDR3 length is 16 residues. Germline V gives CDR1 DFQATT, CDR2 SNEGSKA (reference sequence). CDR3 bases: TGCAGTGCTAGTTCCGGACTAGCGGGAGGATACAATGAGCAGTTCTTC. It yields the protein CSASSGLAGGYNEQFF.

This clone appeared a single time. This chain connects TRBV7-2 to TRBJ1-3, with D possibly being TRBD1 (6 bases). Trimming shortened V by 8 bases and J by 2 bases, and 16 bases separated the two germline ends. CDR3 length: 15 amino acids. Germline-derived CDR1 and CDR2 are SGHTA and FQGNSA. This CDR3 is CASGRGGLTGNTIYF. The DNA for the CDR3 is TGTGCCAGCGGGCGGGGGGGGCTTACTGGAAACACCATATATTTT.

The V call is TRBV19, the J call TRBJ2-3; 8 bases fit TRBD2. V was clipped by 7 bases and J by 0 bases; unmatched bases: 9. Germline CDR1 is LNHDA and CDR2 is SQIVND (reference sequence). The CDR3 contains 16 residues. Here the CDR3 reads CASTPIAGSSTDTQYF. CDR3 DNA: TGTGCCAGTACCCCCATAGCGGGGTCTAGCACAGATACGCAGTATTTT.

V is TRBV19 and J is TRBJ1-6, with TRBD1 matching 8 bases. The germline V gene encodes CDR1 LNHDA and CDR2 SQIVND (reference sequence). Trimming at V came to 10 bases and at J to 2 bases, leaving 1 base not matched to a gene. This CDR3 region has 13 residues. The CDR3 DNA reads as TGTGCCACGGGACAGGCCTATAATTCACCCCTCCACTTT. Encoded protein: CATGQAYNSPLHF.

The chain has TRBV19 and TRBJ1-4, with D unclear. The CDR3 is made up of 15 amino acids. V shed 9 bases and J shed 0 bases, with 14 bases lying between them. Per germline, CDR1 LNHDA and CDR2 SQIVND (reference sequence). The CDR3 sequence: CASTTVIATNEKLFF. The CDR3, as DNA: TGTGCCAGCACAACAGTGATCGCAACTAATGAAAAACTGTTTTTT.